This T cell receptor beta chain was captured in a study of cytotoxic CD8 clonotypes in ibrutinib-treated CLL. About the research overall: It was after a median about twelve months of treatment, range 6 to 36, that response samples were taken.

Per germline, CDR1 SGHNT and CDR2 YYREEE (reference sequence). The ends lost 3 bases at V and 4 bases at J; junction bases unmatched: 9. The CDR3 runs 16 residues. Sequencing was designed to attain a depth spanning 1 in 200,000 to 1 in 1 million T cells. The repertoire was sequenced with immunoSEQ multiplex PCR; TCRdb's copy has only in-frame clones and lacks some. The sample has approximately 170,000 clones, roughly 84% seen once. The receptor was derived from a human donor with chronic lymphocytic leukemia. The material sequenced was PBMCs, taken at disease progression, from a patient treated with ibrutinib. The chain uses TRBV5-4 and TRBJ2-7; TRBD2 agrees at 11 bases. As DNA, the CDR3 is TGTGCCAGCAGCTACCCCGGGGCTAGCGGGAGGTACGAGCAGTACTTC. It encodes CASSYPGASGRYEQYF.